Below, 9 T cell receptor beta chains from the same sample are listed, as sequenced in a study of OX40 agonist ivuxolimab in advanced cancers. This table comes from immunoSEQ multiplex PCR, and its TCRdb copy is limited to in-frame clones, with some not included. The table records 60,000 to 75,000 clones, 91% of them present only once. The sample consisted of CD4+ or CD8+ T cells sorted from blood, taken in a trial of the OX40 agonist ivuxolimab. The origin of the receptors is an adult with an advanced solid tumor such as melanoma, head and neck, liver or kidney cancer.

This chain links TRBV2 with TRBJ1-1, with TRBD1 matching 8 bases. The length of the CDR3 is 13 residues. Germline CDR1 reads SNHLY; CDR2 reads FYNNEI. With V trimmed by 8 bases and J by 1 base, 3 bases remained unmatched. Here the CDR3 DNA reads TGTGCCAGCTCCAGGGGGCCGAACACTGAAGCTTTCTTT. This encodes CASSRGPNTEAFF.

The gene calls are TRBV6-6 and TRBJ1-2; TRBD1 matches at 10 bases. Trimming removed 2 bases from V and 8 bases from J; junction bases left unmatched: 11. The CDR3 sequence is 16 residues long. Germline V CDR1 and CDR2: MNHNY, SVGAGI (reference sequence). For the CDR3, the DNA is TGTGCCAGCAGTTACAACCCCCTGACAGGGGGCTACGGCTACACCTTC. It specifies CASSYNPLTGGYGYTF.

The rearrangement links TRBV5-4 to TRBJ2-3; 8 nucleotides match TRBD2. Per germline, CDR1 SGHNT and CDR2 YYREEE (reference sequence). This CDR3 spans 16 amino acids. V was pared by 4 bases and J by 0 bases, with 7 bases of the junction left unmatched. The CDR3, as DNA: TGTGCCAGCAGCCGACCCCAGCGGGAGAGCACAGATACGCAGTATTTT. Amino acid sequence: CASSRPQRESTDTQYF. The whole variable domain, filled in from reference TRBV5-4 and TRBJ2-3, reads ETGVTQSPTHLIKTRGQQVTLRCSSQSGHNTVSWYQQALGQGPQFIFQYYREEENGRGNFPPRFSGLQFPNYSSELNVNALELDDSALYLCASSRPQRESTDTQYFGPGTRLTVL.

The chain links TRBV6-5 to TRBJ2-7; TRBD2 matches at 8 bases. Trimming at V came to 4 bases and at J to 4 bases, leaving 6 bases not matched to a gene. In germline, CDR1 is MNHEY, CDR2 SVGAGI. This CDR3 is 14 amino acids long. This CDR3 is CASSLQRETYEQYF. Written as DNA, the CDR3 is TGTGCCAGCAGTTTGCAGCGGGAGACTTACGAGCAGTACTTC.

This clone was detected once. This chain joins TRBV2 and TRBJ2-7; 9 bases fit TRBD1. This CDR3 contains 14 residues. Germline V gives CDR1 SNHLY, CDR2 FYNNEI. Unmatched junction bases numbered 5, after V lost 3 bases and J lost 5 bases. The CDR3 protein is CASSEDRGSHEQYF. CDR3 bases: TGTGCCAGCAGTGAGGACAGGGGATCCCACGAGCAGTACTTC. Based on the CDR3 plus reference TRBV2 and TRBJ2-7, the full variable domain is EPEVTQTPSHQVTQMGQEVILRCVPISNHLYFYWYRQILGQKVEFLVSFYNNEISEKSEIFDDQFSVERPDGSNFTLKIRSTKLEDSAMYFCASSEDRGSHEQYFGPGTRLTVT.

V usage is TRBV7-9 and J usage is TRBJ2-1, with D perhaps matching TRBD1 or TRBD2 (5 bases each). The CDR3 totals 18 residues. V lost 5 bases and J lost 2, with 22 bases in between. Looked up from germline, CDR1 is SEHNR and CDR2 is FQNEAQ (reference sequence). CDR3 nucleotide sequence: TGTGCCAGCAGCGCCAAACCTCCGGGACCCAACGCCTACAATGAGCAGTTCTTC. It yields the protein CASSAKPPGPNAYNEQFF.

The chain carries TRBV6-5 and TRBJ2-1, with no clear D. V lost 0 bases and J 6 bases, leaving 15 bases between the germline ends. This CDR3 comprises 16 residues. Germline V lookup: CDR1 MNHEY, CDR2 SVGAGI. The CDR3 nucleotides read TGTGCCAGCAGTTACTCTATCCCCGTAAGTTCCAATGAGCAGTTCTTC. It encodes CASSYSIPVSSNEQFF.

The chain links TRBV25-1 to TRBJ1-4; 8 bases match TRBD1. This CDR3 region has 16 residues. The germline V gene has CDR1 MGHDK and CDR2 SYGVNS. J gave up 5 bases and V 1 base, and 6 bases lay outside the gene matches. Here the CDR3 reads CASSELGTGGNEKLFF. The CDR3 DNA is TGTGCCAGCAGTGAATTGGGAACAGGGGGAAATGAAAAACTGTTTTTT. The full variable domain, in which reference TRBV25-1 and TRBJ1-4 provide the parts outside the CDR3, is EADIYQTPRYLVIGTGKKITLECSQTMGHDKMYWYQQDPGMELHLIHYSYGVNSTEKGDLSSESTVSRIRTEHFPLTLESARPSHTSQYLCASSELGTGGNEKLFFGSGTQLSVL.

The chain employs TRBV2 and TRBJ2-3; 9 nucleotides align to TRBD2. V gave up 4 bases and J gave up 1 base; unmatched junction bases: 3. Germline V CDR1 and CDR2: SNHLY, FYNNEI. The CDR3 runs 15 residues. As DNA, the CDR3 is TGTGCCAGCAGTGTGGGACTAGCAGGCACAGATACGCAGTATTTT. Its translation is CASSVGLAGTDTQYF. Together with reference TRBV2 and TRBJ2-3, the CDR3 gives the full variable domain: EPEVTQTPSHQVTQMGQEVILRCVPISNHLYFYWYRQILGQKVEFLVSFYNNEISEKSEIFDDQFSVERPDGSNFTLKIRSTKLEDSAMYFCASSVGLAGTDTQYFGPGTRLTVL.